This TCR beta chain was recovered during a study of T-cell memory formation after mild COVID-19. Whole-study findings and limits: Clones contracting day 15 to 85 were balanced CD4/CD8; later expanders leaned CD4+.

CDR3 length: 15 amino acids. Looked up from germline, CDR1 is MNHNS and CDR2 is SASEGT. The V and J ends lost 6 bases and 5 bases respectively, with 16 bases between them. Employing constant-segment primers, 5'RACE generated TCR alpha and TCR beta cDNA libraries bearing sample barcodes and UMIs. Via MiXCR, TCRdb re-called the 5' RACE reads, giving one row per CDR3 protein. This sample yields under 700,000 distinct CDR3 sequences, of which around 21% are seen a single time; around 12% belongs to the top ten. This clonotype appeared once. Its antigen is not known. The sample comprised PBMCs or a T cell subset sorted from them (not recorded which). This chain links TRBV6-1 with TRBJ2-2; maybe TRBD1 (6 bases). The origin of this receptor is an adult woman who had mild COVID-19 (a few samples of this study predate the infection). Cell type and time point are not known. In DNA form, the CDR3 reads TGTGCCAGCAGACCTGTGGCAGGGGATACCGGGGAGCTGTTTTTT. Translating it yields CASRPVAGDTGELFF.